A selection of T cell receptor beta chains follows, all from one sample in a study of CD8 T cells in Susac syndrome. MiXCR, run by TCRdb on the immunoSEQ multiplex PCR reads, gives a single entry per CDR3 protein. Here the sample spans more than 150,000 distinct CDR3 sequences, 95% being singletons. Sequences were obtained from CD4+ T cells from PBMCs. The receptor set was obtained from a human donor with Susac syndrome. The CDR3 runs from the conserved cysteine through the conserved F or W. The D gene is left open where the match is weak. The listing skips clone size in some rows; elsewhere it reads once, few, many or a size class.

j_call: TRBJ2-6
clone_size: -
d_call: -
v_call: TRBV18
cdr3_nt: TGTGCCAGCTCACCAAATGTTCTTTCTGGGGCCAACGTCCTGACTTTC
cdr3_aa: CASSPNVLSGANVLTF

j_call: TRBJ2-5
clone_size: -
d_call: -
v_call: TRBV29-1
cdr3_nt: TGCAGCGTTCGGCATACCCCTACGGAGACCCAGTACTTC
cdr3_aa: CSVRHTPTETQYF

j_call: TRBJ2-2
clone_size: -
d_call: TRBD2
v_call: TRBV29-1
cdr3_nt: TGCAGCAGTATAGCGGGGGGGCGTAACGGGGAGCTGTTTTTT
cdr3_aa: CSSIAGGRNGELFF

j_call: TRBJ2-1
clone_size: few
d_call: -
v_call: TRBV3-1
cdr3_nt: TGTGCCAGCAGCCTCCGGGATGAGCAGTTCTTC
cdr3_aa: CASSLRDEQFF

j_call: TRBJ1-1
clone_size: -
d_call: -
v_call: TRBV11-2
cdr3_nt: TGTGCCAGCAGACACGCCGGGGGGAGGAACACTGAAGCTTTCTTT
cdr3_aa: CASRHAGGRNTEAFF

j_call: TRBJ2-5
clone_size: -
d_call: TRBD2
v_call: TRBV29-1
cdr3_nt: TGCAGCGTTGAACTAGCGGGGGGGCCCGAGGAGACCCAGTACTTC
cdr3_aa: CSVELAGGPEETQYF

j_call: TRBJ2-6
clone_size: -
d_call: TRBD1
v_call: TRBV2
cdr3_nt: TGTGCCAGCACTACCCCGGGACAGGGACCAGTAGTCCTGACTTTC
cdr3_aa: CASTTPGQGPVVLTF

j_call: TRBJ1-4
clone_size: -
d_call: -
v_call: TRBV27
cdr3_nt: TGTGCCAGCAGTTCCGGGACGCCTGTTCGGGGGGAAAAACTGTTTTTT
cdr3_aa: CASSSGTPVRGEKLFF

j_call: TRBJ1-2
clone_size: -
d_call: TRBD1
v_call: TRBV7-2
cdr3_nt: TGTGCCAGCAGCTTAGCCGTATCAGGGGGCGCCGTCTATGGCTACACCTTC
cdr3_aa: CASSLAVSGGAVYGYTF

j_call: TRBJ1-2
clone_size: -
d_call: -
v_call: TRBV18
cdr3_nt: TGTGCCAGCTCACCACCGGTGGTTAACTATGGCTACACCTTC
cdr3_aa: CASSPPVVNYGYTF

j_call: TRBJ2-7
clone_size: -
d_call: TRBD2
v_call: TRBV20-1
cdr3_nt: TGCAGCGTATACCGGGGGGGCCTTTCTCACGGGGAGCAGTACTTC
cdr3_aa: CSVYRGGLSHGEQYF

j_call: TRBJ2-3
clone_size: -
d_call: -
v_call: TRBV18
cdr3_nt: TGTGCCAGCTCACCGACCCCCCGGATAAGCACAGATACGCAGTATTTT
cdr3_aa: CASSPTPRISTDTQYF

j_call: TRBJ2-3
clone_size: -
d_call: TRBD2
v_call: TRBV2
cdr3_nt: TGTGCCACCACGGGACTAAGGACAGATACGCAGTATTTT
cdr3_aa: CATTGLRTDTQYF

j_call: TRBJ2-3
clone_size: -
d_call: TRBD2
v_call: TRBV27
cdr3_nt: TGTGCCAGCAGTTTCCTAGCGGGGTCCACAGATACGCAGTATTTT
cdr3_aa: CASSFLAGSTDTQYF

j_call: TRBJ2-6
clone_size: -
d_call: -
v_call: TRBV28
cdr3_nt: TGTGCCAGCACCTCGGTCGGGGCCGGCTCTGGGGCCAACGTCCTGACTTTC
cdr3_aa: CASTSVGAGSGANVLTF

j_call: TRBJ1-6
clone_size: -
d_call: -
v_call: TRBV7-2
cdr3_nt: TGTGCCAGCAGCGCAAGGGCTGGTAATTCACCCCTCCACTTT
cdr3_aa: CASSARAGNSPLHF

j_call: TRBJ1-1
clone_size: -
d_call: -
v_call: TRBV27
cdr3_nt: TGTGCCAGCAGTTTGGACGGCATGAACACTGAAGCTTTCTTT
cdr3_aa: CASSLDGMNTEAFF

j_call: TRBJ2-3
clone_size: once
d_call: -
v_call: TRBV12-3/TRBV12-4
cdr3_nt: TGTGCCAGCAGTTTCACCGGAGACACAGATACGCAGTATTTT
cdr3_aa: CASSFTGDTDTQYF

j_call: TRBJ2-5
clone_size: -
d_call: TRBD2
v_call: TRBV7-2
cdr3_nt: TGTGCGTCTAGCGGGGGGGCGATTTCGGGGGAGACCCAGTACTTC
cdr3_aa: CASSGGAISGETQYF

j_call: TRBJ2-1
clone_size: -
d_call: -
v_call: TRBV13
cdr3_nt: TGTGCCAGCACACAATACGGAGGGGCGAGTGAGCAGTTCTTC
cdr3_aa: CASTQYGGASEQFF

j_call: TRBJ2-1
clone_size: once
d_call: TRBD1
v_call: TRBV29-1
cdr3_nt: TGCAGCGGTGAAGGACAGGGTCGCAATGAGCAGTTCTTC
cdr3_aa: CSGEGQGRNEQFF

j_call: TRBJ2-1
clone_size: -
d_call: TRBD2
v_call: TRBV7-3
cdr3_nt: TGTGCCAGCAGCTTAATGGCTAGCGGGGCGTTGTGGTATGAGCAGTTCTTC
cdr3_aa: CASSLMASGALWYEQFF

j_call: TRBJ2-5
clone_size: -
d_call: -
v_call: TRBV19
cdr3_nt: TGTGCCAGTACCGATCCGAGAGACAGAGGTGGAGAGACCCAGTACTTC
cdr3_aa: CASTDPRDRGGETQYF

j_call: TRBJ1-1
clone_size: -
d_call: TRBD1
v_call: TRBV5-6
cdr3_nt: TGTGCCAGCAGCCCGGCGGGGGACAGGGGGTTCATGAACACTGAAGCTTTCTTT
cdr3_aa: CASSPAGDRGFMNTEAFF

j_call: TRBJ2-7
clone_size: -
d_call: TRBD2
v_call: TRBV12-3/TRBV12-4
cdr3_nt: TGTGCCAGCCTACGGACTAGCGCCGGGGGGGAGCAGTACTTC
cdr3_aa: CASLRTSAGGEQYF

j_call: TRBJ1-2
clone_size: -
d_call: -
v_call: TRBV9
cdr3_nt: TGTGCCAGCAGCGCCATGGGAGAGGGGACAAGACATCATGGCTACACCTTC
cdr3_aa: CASSAMGEGTRHHGYTF

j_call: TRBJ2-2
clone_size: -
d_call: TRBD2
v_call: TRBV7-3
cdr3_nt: TGTGCCAGCAGCATGGGACTAGTTGGCGGGGAGCTGTTTTTT
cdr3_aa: CASSMGLVGGELFF

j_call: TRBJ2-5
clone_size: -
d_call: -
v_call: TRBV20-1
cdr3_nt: TGCAGTGCTATAAGACTACAAGAGACCCAGTACTTC
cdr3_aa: CSAIRLQETQYF

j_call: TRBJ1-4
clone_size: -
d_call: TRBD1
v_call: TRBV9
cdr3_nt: TGTGCCAGCAGCCCGGGACAGTTAGAAAAACTGTTTTTT
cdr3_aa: CASSPGQLEKLFF

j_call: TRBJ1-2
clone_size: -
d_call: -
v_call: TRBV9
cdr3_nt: TGTGCCAGCAGCGTCTCCGGAGGACCAAACTATGGCTACACCTTC
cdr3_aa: CASSVSGGPNYGYTF

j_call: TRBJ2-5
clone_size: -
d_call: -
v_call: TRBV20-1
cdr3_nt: TGCAGTGCTAACCCCAGGGCAGGGTTAGAGACCCAGTACTTC
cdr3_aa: CSANPRAGLETQYF

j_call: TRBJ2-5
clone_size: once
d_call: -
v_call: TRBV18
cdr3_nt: TGTGCCAGCTCACCACGGGCAGGTGTGGAGACCCAGTACTTC
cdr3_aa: CASSPRAGVETQYF

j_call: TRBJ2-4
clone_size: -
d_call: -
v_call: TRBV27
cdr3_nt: TGTGCCAGCAGAAAGCAGGGGAGGAACATTCAGTACTTC
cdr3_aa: CASRKQGRNIQYF

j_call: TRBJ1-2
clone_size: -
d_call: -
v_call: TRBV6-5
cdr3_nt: TGTGCCAGCAGTGGCGGACAGTCAACCTATGGCTACACCTTC
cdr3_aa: CASSGGQSTYGYTF

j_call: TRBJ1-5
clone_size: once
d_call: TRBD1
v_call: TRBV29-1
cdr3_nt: TGCAGCGTAGCCGCCGGGACAGGGAATCAGCCCCAGCATTTT
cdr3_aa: CSVAAGTGNQPQHF

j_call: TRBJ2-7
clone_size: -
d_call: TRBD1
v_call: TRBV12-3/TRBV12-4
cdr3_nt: TGTGCCAGCAGCCGCTTACAGGGGGTCAACGAGCAGTACTTC
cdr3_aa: CASSRLQGVNEQYF

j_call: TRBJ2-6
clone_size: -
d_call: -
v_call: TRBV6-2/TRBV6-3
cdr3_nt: TGTGCCAGCAGTTACTCTATTCTGGGACTCACCTCTGGGGCCAACGTCCTGACTTTC
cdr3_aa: CASSYSILGLTSGANVLTF

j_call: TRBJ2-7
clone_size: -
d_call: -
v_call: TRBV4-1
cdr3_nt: TGCGCCAGCAGCTTTAGGCAGGGACAAACCTACGAGCAGTACTTC
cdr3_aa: CASSFRQGQTYEQYF

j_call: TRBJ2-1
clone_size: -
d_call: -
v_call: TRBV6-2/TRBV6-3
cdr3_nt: TGTGCCAGCAGTTACCTCGTAGGCCTTGAGCAGTTCTTC
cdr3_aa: CASSYLVGLEQFF

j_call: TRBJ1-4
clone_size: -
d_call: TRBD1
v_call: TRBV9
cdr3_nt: TGTGCCAGCAGCGGAGGGGGACAGGGCCTTGGCGAAAAACTGTTTTTT
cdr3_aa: CASSGGGQGLGEKLFF

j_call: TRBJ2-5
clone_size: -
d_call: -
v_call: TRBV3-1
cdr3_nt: TGTGCCAGCAGCCAAGAGCCGGGGACCCAAGAGACCCAGTACTTC
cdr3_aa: CASSQEPGTQETQYF

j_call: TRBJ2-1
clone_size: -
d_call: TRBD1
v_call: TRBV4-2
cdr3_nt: TGTGCCAGCAGCCTAGGGACAGGGGCGGCACACAATGAGCAGTTCTTC
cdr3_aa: CASSLGTGAAHNEQFF

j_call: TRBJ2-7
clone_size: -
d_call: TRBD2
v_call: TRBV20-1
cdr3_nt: TGCAGTTCTAGCGGGGGGCTACGCGACGAGCAGTACTTC
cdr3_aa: CSSSGGLRDEQYF

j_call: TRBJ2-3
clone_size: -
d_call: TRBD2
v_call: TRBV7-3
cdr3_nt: TGTGCCAGCAGCTTAAATGCGGGGGGGCCCTATACGCAGTATTTT
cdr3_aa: CASSLNAGGPYTQYF

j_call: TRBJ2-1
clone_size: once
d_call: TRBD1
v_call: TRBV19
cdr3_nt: TGTGCCAGTAGCAAGAGACAGGGTAGCAATGAGCAGTTCTTC
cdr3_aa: CASSKRQGSNEQFF

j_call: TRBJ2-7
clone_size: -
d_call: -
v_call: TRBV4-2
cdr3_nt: TGTGCCAGCAGCCAAGTTTTCCAGGGCTCCTACGAGCAGTACTTC
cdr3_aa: CASSQVFQGSYEQYF

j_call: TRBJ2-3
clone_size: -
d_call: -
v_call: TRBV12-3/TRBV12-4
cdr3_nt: TGTGCCAGCACCCCCCAGGGTTTCACAGATACGCAGTATTTT
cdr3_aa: CASTPQGFTDTQYF

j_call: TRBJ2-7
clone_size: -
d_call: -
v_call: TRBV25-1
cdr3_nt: TGTGCCAGCAGTGAATTGGGGCAGGGATCCTACGAGCAGTACTTC
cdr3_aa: CASSELGQGSYEQYF

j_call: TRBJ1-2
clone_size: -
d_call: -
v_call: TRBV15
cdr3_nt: TGTGCCACCAGCAGTACCAGGGTTCCGAGCTACACCTTC
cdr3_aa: CATSSTRVPSYTF

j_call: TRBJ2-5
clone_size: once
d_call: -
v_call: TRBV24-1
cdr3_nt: TGTGCCACCAGTGATCCGTCCGGACCAGGCCCAGAGACCCAGTACTTC
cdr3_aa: CATSDPSGPGPETQYF

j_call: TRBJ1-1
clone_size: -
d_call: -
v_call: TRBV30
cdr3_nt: TGTGCCTGGAGTGGTCAGTTCACTGAAGCTTTCTTT
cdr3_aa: CAWSGQFTEAFF

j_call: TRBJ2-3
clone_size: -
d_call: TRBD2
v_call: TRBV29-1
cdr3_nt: TGCAGCGTTGATTTGGGACTAGCGGGGAGCACAGATACGCAGTATTTT
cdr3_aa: CSVDLGLAGSTDTQYF

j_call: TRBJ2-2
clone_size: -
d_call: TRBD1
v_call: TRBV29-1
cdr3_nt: TGCAGCGTTGGGAAACCAGGACAGGGGGGACTGGAGCTGTTTTTT
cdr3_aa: CSVGKPGQGGLELFF

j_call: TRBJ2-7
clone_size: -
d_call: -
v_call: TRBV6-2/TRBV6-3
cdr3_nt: TGTGCCAGCACCGGAACAGGAATTTCATCTCACGAGCAGTACTTC
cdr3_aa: CASTGTGISSHEQYF

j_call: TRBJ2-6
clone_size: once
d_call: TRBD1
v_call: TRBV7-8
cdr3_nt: TGTGCCAGCAGCTTCCGGGACAGGGGTAGCGGGGCCAACGTCCTGACTTTC
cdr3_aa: CASSFRDRGSGANVLTF

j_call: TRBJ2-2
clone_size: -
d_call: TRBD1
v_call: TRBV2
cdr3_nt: TGTGCCAGCAGTGAAGATGGGACAGGGAAGCTGTTTTTT
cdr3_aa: CASSEDGTGKLFF

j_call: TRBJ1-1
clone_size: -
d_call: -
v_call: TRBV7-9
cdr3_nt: TGTGCCAGCAGCTCCCGTGACACTGAAGCTTTCTTT
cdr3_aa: CASSSRDTEAFF

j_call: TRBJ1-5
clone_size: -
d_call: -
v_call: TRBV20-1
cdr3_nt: TGCAGTGCTCGCCCCCCAGGGGACGGCAATCAGCCCCAGCATTTT
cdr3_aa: CSARPPGDGNQPQHF

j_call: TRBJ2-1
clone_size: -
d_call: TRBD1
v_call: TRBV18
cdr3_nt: TGTGCCAGCTCTAGGGACAGGGGGCGCGTGGATGAGCAGTTCTTC
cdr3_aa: CASSRDRGRVDEQFF